This T cell receptor (beta chain) was profiled in a study of T cell responses to AZD1222 COVID-19 vaccine. Findings and caveats of the study: The span of vaccine-associated CD4 TCRs extended across spike, with dominance at 160-218 and 743-854. The study identified only five or six AZD1222 recipients as seropositive at baseline. It should be noted that donors were predominantly white British and more often female, and clonal diversity was possibly underestimated.

Sequencing was performed with immunoSEQ multiplex PCR; in TCRdb, only in-frame clones are kept and a portion is missing. The table lists about 180,000 clones, about 93% of them singletons. CDR1 and CDR2 (germline): SGHVS, FQNEAQ. The CDR3 is 14 residues long. Trimming shortened V by 3 bases and J by 0 bases, and 8 bases separated the two germline ends. Details on this clone: Its antigen is undetermined.

This material consisted of peripheral blood, taken 28 days after the second dose of the MenACWY control vaccine. The sequence was obtained from an adult who received the MenACWY meningococcal vaccine as a control. The chain combines TRBV7-8 with TRBJ1-2; D remains ambiguous. The CDR3 sequence is CASSFDSPNYGYTF. CDR3 bases: TGTGCCAGCAGCTTTGATAGCCCTAACTATGGCTACACCTTC.